Sequencing of this T cell receptor (beta chain) was carried out in a study of T cell responses to AZD1222 COVID-19 vaccine. Study-level findings and limits: There were vaccine-associated CD4 TCRs across spike, dominant at 160-218 and 743-854. As reported, nearly half of all spike-specific TCRs target variant regions that are unmutated. Most donors were white British, females outnumbered males, and clonal diversity was possibly underestimated.

The data were produced by immunoSEQ multiplex PCR, yet TCRdb's version contains in-frame clones alone and is incomplete. The repertoire holds over 100,000 clones, with about 87% as singletons. The CDR3 totals 16 residues. The trim removed 4 bases at V and 16 bases at J, leaving 20 bases unmatched. CDR1 is SNHLY, CDR2 FYNNEI, per germline. To note about this clone: Its matching antigen is unknown.

This TCR was recovered from an adult in good health. The chain recombines TRBV2 with TRBJ2-1; 9 bases match TRBD2. Specimen: peripheral blood, collected on day 0 of AZD1222 vaccination. The CDR3 loop reads CASSVLREGHSRGPFF. CDR3 sequence (DNA): TGTGCCAGCAGTGTGTTGCGGGAGGGCCATTCTAGGGGACCTTTCTTC.